Below, 2 T cell receptor beta chains from the same sample are listed, as sequenced in a study of T cell responses to AZD1222 COVID-19 vaccine. TCRdb keeps only in-frame clones here, not all; method: immunoSEQ multiplex PCR. Of more than 110,000 clones in the sample, roughly 92% were seen once. This sample comprised peripheral blood, obtained 28 days after the second AZD1222 dose. The source is an adult who received the AZD1222 COVID-19 vaccine.

The chain combines TRBV9 with TRBJ2-7, with 7 nucleotides matching TRBD2. The trim removed 4 bases at V and 0 bases at J, leaving 7 bases unmatched. The CDR3 extends over 15 amino acids. Germline CDR1 is SGDLS and CDR2 is YYNGEE. The CDR3 is CASSLSGTNSYEQYF. CDR3 sequence (DNA): TGTGCCAGCAGCCTGTCCGGGACTAACTCCTACGAGCAGTACTTC.

V gene TRBV20-1 combines with J gene TRBJ1-1, with D unresolved. With 4 bases removed from V and 3 bases from J, the gap between germline ends came to 6 bases. This CDR3 has 11 amino acids. In germline, CDR1 is DFQATT, CDR2 SNEGSKA (reference sequence). CDR3 in DNA: TGCAGTGCTAATCTGCACACTGAAGCTTTCTTT. Residues: CSANLHTEAFF.